The rows below give T cell receptor beta chains drawn from one sample of a study of T-cell reconstitution after alpha-beta-depleted transplantation in children. TCRdb called the PCR reads again in MiXCR, with one record for every CDR3 protein. The sample includes around 120,000 distinct CDR3 sequences, 23% of them seen just once. Sequences were derived from PBMCs, mostly from graft donor cells, sampled 180 days after TCRalphabeta/CD19-depleted stem cell transplant. Receptor source: a male patient aged 2 to 10 who had a stem cell transplant for chronic granulomatous disease, so the T cells may come from the graft donor. The CDR3 runs from the conserved cysteine through the conserved F or W. A D gene is named only where the DNA matches it firmly. Only part of the rows carry a size: once, few, many, or a class if the clone is expanded.

V	D	J	size	DNA	CDR3
TRBV20-1	NA	TRBJ2-3	NA	TGCAGTGCTCGATCCGGCACAGATACGCAGTATTTT	CSARSGTDTQYF
TRBV12-3/TRBV12-4	NA	TRBJ2-4	few	TGTGCCAGCAGTTTAGGGCAGGGGACCTTAGCCAAAAACATTCAGTACTTC	CASSLGQGTLAKNIQYF
TRBV20-1	NA	TRBJ1-4	many	TGCAGTGCCCGTGAAGGGGCTAATGAAAAACTGTTTTTT	CSAREGANEKLFF
TRBV20-1	NA	TRBJ2-7	few	TGCAGTGCCGCAGGTTCCCCGGTGGAGTACGAGCAGTACTTC	CSAAGSPVEYEQYF
TRBV29-1	NA	TRBJ2-3	many	TGCAGCCCTCAGTGGCAGGGCCGGGGCACAGATACGCAGTATTTT	CSPQWQGRGTDTQYF
TRBV6-5	NA	TRBJ2-2	NA	TGTGCCAGCAGTTACTCGTTCGGCGGGTCGGAAGAGCTGTTTTTT	CASSYSFGGSEELFF
TRBV6-5	TRBD2	TRBJ2-4	few	TGTGCCAGCAGTTACTCACGACTAGCGGGGGACATTCAGTACTTC	CASSYSRLAGDIQYF
TRBV20-1	TRBD1	TRBJ1-3	many	TGCAGTGCTAGAAGACAGGGGTCTGGAAACACCATATATTTT	CSARRQGSGNTIYF
TRBV18	TRBD1	TRBJ1-1	NA	TGTGCCAGCTCACATAAACAGGGGTTGACTGAAGCTTTCTTT	CASSHKQGLTEAFF
TRBV20-1	TRBD1	TRBJ2-7	many	TGCAGTGCTAGAGTTCCCGCAGGGGGCGAGCAGTACTTC	CSARVPAGGEQYF
TRBV28	NA	TRBJ1-5	NA	TGTGCCAGCAGTAAGGACAGCTATAGCAATCAGCCCCAGCATTTT	CASSKDSYSNQPQHF
TRBV29-1	NA	TRBJ2-3	NA	TGCAGCGTTGGGGGCGGGACAGATACGCAGTATTTT	CSVGGGTDTQYF
TRBV20-1	TRBD1	TRBJ1-5	many	TGCAGTGCTTGGGGACAGGGCAATCAGCCCCAGCATTTT	CSAWGQGNQPQHF
TRBV5-1	NA	TRBJ2-3	many	TGCGCCAGCAGCTTGGCCGCAGGCGGGACCCGCACAGATACGCAGTATTTT	CASSLAAGGTRTDTQYF
TRBV12-3/TRBV12-4	NA	TRBJ1-1	few	TGTGCCAGCAGGGGCGGGACTACGGGCACTGAAGCTTTCTTT	CASRGGTTGTEAFF
TRBV15	NA	TRBJ2-7	few	TGTGCCACCAGCAGAGATAGGGCGGCTTACGAGCAGTACTTC	CATSRDRAAYEQYF
TRBV5-1	NA	TRBJ2-2	many	TGCGCCAGCAGCTTGTGGACGACAGTTAACACCGGGGAGCTGTTTTTT	CASSLWTTVNTGELFF
TRBV5-1	NA	TRBJ2-1	many	TGCGCCAGCAGCTTGGGAGTAGGAACTGAGCAGTTCTTC	CASSLGVGTEQFF
TRBV10-3	NA	TRBJ1-5	few	TGTGCCACCAAGCAGAACGGGGACAATCAGCCCCAGCATTTT	CATKQNGDNQPQHF
TRBV20-1	TRBD1	TRBJ1-5	NA	TGCAGTGCTAGTACCCCTGGGACAGCTAATCAGCCCCAGCATTTT	CSASTPGTANQPQHF
TRBV6-5	TRBD1	TRBJ2-1	many	TGTGCCAGCAGGTCAGGGACAGGGAGGGATGAGCAGTTCTTC	CASRSGTGRDEQFF
TRBV4-3	NA	TRBJ2-4	NA	TGCGCCAGCAGCCAAGTGATGGGGAACATTCAGTACTTC	CASSQVMGNIQYF
TRBV12-3/TRBV12-4	NA	TRBJ2-2	NA	TGTGCCAGCAGTTTAAGGGCGGCCACCGGGGAGCTGTTTTTT	CASSLRAATGELFF
TRBV6-1	NA	TRBJ2-3	few	TGTGCCAGCCCTGCGGGGAGCACAGATACGCAGTATTTT	CASPAGSTDTQYF
TRBV29-1	TRBD1	TRBJ2-1	few	TGCAGCGTGACCATCCCCGGGACAGGGGGGTTTAATGAGCAGTTCTTC	CSVTIPGTGGFNEQFF
TRBV4-1	TRBD2	TRBJ2-3	NA	TGCGCCAGCAGCTCCCCGCTAGCGGGAGGGTCGCAGTATTTT	CASSSPLAGGSQYF
TRBV27	TRBD1	TRBJ2-3	NA	TGTGCCAGCAGCCGATCGGGCAGGGGGCTATCAGATACGCAGTATTTT	CASSRSGRGLSDTQYF
TRBV5-1	NA	TRBJ2-1	NA	TGCGCCAGCAGCTTGTTAAGCGAAAGCTCCTACAATGAGCAGTTCTTC	CASSLLSESSYNEQFF
TRBV18	NA	TRBJ2-3	NA	TGTGCCAGCTCACTCCCTCGGGGCTCTGGCACAGATACGCAGTATTTT	CASSLPRGSGTDTQYF
TRBV27	NA	TRBJ1-1	few	TGTGCCAGCAGGGGACGGTCGAACACTGAAGCTTTCTTT	CASRGRSNTEAFF
TRBV5-5	TRBD1	TRBJ1-5	many	TGTGCCAGCAGCTTCCGGGACAGGGTAAATCAGCCCCAGCATTTT	CASSFRDRVNQPQHF
TRBV12-3/TRBV12-4	NA	TRBJ1-1	NA	TGTGCCAGCAGTTTATTAGACAGGTTGAACACTGAAGCTTTCTTT	CASSLLDRLNTEAFF
TRBV27	TRBD1	TRBJ2-1	once	TGTGCCAGCGGAGGACAGGGTTCACACAATGAGCAGTTCTTC	CASGGQGSHNEQFF
TRBV19	NA	TRBJ2-2	many	TGTGCCAGTAGCGCAACCAGGTCCGGGGAGCTGTTTTTT	CASSATRSGELFF
TRBV7-8	TRBD1	TRBJ2-2	NA	TGTGCCAGTTTTCCTGGACAGGGGAACACCGGGGAGCTGTTTTTT	CASFPGQGNTGELFF